A selection of T cell receptor beta chains follows, all from one sample in a study of T cells in localized non-small cell lung cancer. Some clones are missing from TCRdb's copy, which holds only in-frame ones; the method was immunoSEQ multiplex PCR. The table includes tens of thousands of clones, 70% to 90% detected once. Specimen: peripheral blood, collected before any cancer treatment. These receptors were obtained from a woman aged 18 to 49 with stage III lung adenocarcinoma. The CDR3 runs from the conserved cysteine through the conserved F or W. Fields, in order: V gene, J gene, D gene, clone size, CDR3 DNA, CDR3 protein. A D gene is named only where the DNA matches it firmly. Not all rows give a size; the values are once, few, many and, for expanded clones, a class.

V gene: TRBV6-6; J gene: TRBJ2-5; D gene: TRBD1; clone size: .; CDR3 DNA: TGTGCCAGCAGTTACACAGGGGGAGAGACCCAGTACTTC; CDR3 protein: CASSYTGGETQYF
V gene: TRBV2; J gene: TRBJ1-1; D gene: TRBD1; clone size: .; CDR3 DNA: TGTGCCAGCAGCAGGACAGGGGTTATTGACACTGAAGCTTTCTTT; CDR3 protein: CASSRTGVIDTEAFF
V gene: TRBV20-1; J gene: TRBJ1-2; D gene: .; clone size: .; CDR3 DNA: TGCAGTGCTAGTGAACGAAGTGGCTACACCTTC; CDR3 protein: CSASERSGYTF
V gene: TRBV5-8; J gene: TRBJ1-5; D gene: .; clone size: .; CDR3 DNA: TGTGCCAGCAGCCGGGATTTGGATCAGCCCCAGCATTTT; CDR3 protein: CASSRDLDQPQHF
V gene: TRBV5-1; J gene: TRBJ1-2; D gene: .; clone size: once; CDR3 DNA: TGCGCCAGCAGCTTGGGACCCCAAAACTATGGCTACACCTTC; CDR3 protein: CASSLGPQNYGYTF
V gene: TRBV29-1; J gene: TRBJ1-1; D gene: .; clone size: .; CDR3 DNA: TGCAGCGTTGTCCCCAGGCCAGTCCTCAGGGACACTGAAGCTTTCTTT; CDR3 protein: CSVVPRPVLRDTEAFF
V gene: TRBV4-1; J gene: TRBJ1-2; D gene: .; clone size: .; CDR3 DNA: TGCGCCAGCAGCCAAGATGTGATGGGCTTTTATGGCTACACCTTC; CDR3 protein: CASSQDVMGFYGYTF
V gene: TRBV5-1; J gene: TRBJ2-7; D gene: .; clone size: .; CDR3 DNA: TGCACCAGCAGCGCCCTAGGAGTGGAGTACTTC; CDR3 protein: CTSSALGVEYF
V gene: TRBV4-1; J gene: TRBJ1-5; D gene: .; clone size: .; CDR3 DNA: TGCGCCAGCAGCCAAAGGATTTTTGGGGATCAGCCCCAGCATTTT; CDR3 protein: CASSQRIFGDQPQHF
V gene: TRBV19; J gene: TRBJ1-1; D gene: .; clone size: .; CDR3 DNA: TGTGCCAGTATGGCATCAGCGAACACTGAAGCTTTCTTT; CDR3 protein: CASMASANTEAFF
V gene: TRBV4-1; J gene: TRBJ2-3; D gene: .; clone size: .; CDR3 DNA: TGCGCCAGCAGCCAAGATCATGGAGGGGGCACTAGCACAGATACGCAGTATTTT; CDR3 protein: CASSQDHGGGTSTDTQYF
V gene: TRBV29-1; J gene: TRBJ1-1; D gene: .; clone size: .; CDR3 DNA: TGCAGCGTTGCCCGGGGGGGTGAAGCTTTCTTT; CDR3 protein: CSVARGGEAFF
V gene: TRBV30; J gene: TRBJ2-2; D gene: .; clone size: .; CDR3 DNA: TGTGCCTGGAGTGCCGGCAGGGTGAACGTCGGGGAGCTGTTTTTT; CDR3 protein: CAWSAGRVNVGELFF
V gene: TRBV27; J gene: TRBJ2-7; D gene: .; clone size: .; CDR3 DNA: TGTGCCAGCAGTTTACGGGCGGGCCCCTACGAGCAGTACTTC; CDR3 protein: CASSLRAGPYEQYF
V gene: TRBV18; J gene: TRBJ2-5; D gene: TRBD2; clone size: .; CDR3 DNA: TGTGCCAGCTCACCCCCTGCCGGGGGGGAGACCCAGTACTTC; CDR3 protein: CASSPPAGGETQYF
V gene: TRBV7-3; J gene: TRBJ2-3; D gene: TRBD2; clone size: .; CDR3 DNA: TGTGCCAGCAGCCCAAAGGGACTAGCAACAGATACGCAGTATTTT; CDR3 protein: CASSPKGLATDTQYF
V gene: TRBV2; J gene: TRBJ1-2; D gene: .; clone size: .; CDR3 DNA: TGTGCCAGCCAGAGTACTAACTATGGCTACACCTTC; CDR3 protein: CASQSTNYGYTF
V gene: TRBV30; J gene: TRBJ2-5; D gene: .; clone size: few; CDR3 DNA: TGTGCCTGGGCCCGGTTGTACCAAGAGACCCAGTACTTC; CDR3 protein: CAWARLYQETQYF
V gene: TRBV5-8; J gene: TRBJ2-3; D gene: TRBD2; clone size: .; CDR3 DNA: TGTGCCAGCAGCCGAGGACTAGCGGGGGGTGGTGATACGCAGTATTTT; CDR3 protein: CASSRGLAGGGDTQYF
V gene: TRBV5-5; J gene: TRBJ2-2; D gene: .; clone size: .; CDR3 DNA: TGTGCCAGCAGCTATGACAGACGGGAGCTGTTTTTT; CDR3 protein: CASSYDRRELFF
V gene: TRBV30; J gene: TRBJ2-2; D gene: .; clone size: .; CDR3 DNA: TGTGCCTGGAGTCGTACAGCGAACACCGGGGAGCTGTTTTTT; CDR3 protein: CAWSRTANTGELFF
V gene: TRBV9; J gene: TRBJ2-2; D gene: .; clone size: .; CDR3 DNA: TGTGCCAGCAGGGAGGGGCCGGGCACCGGGGAGCTGTTTTTT; CDR3 protein: CASREGPGTGELFF
V gene: TRBV6-5; J gene: TRBJ2-4; D gene: TRBD1; clone size: .; CDR3 DNA: TGTGCCAGCAGTTACGCGGCGGGACAGGGGAACATTCAGTACTTC; CDR3 protein: CASSYAAGQGNIQYF
V gene: TRBV19; J gene: TRBJ1-2; D gene: .; clone size: .; CDR3 DNA: TGTGCCAGTAGTATCTCGGGGGCCGTCAATTATGGCTACACCTTC; CDR3 protein: CASSISGAVNYGYTF
V gene: TRBV5-5; J gene: TRBJ1-6; D gene: .; clone size: .; CDR3 DNA: TGTGCCAGCAGCTTGGGAGGGGGGAGTCGTTATAATTCACCCCTCTACTTT; CDR3 protein: CASSLGGGSRYNSPLYF
V gene: TRBV6-5; J gene: TRBJ1-5; D gene: .; clone size: .; CDR3 DNA: TGTGCCAGCAGACGGGGAAATGATCAGCCCCAGCATTTT; CDR3 protein: CASRRGNDQPQHF
V gene: TRBV7-9; J gene: TRBJ1-5; D gene: .; clone size: once; CDR3 DNA: TGTGCCAGCAGCTTAGGGGGTTGGAATCAGCCCCAGCATTTT; CDR3 protein: CASSLGGWNQPQHF
V gene: TRBV19; J gene: TRBJ2-1; D gene: .; clone size: .; CDR3 DNA: TGTGCCAGTAGTAACGACGTATCCTACAATGAGCAGTTCTTC; CDR3 protein: CASSNDVSYNEQFF
V gene: TRBV7-9; J gene: TRBJ1-4; D gene: .; clone size: once; CDR3 DNA: TGTGCCAGCAGCCATAGAGGTGAAAAACTGTTTTTT; CDR3 protein: CASSHRGEKLFF
V gene: TRBV7-2; J gene: TRBJ2-2; D gene: .; clone size: once; CDR3 DNA: TGTGCCAGCAGCCGCAGTTGGGCCGGGGAGCTGTTTTTT; CDR3 protein: CASSRSWAGELFF
V gene: TRBV7-6; J gene: TRBJ2-2; D gene: .; clone size: .; CDR3 DNA: TGTGCCAGCAGATTAACAGAGAACACCGGGGAGCTGTTTTTT; CDR3 protein: CASRLTENTGELFF
V gene: TRBV29-1; J gene: TRBJ2-1; D gene: .; clone size: .; CDR3 DNA: TGCAGCGTTGAAAGAGGGTATGAGCAGTTCTTC; CDR3 protein: CSVERGYEQFF
V gene: TRBV5-6; J gene: TRBJ1-4; D gene: TRBD1; clone size: .; CDR3 DNA: TGTGCCAGCAGCTTGGTCCCGGGACAGGGAAATGAAAAACTGTTTTTT; CDR3 protein: CASSLVPGQGNEKLFF
V gene: TRBV9; J gene: TRBJ2-1; D gene: TRBD2; clone size: .; CDR3 DNA: TGTGCCAGCAGCGCGACTAGCGGAAATGAGCAGTTCTTC; CDR3 protein: CASSATSGNEQFF
V gene: TRBV4-2; J gene: TRBJ2-2; D gene: .; clone size: .; CDR3 DNA: TGTGCCAGCAGCCCGCTAGCGACCACCGGGGAGCTGTTTTTT; CDR3 protein: CASSPLATTGELFF
V gene: TRBV2; J gene: TRBJ1-2; D gene: .; clone size: .; CDR3 DNA: TGTGCCAGCACCGCCACAGGGCCCCTGGGCTACACCTTC; CDR3 protein: CASTATGPLGYTF
V gene: TRBV7-8; J gene: TRBJ2-7; D gene: .; clone size: .; CDR3 DNA: TGTGCCAGCAGCTTAGGTCGGGCTCATCTCTACGAGCAGTACTTC; CDR3 protein: CASSLGRAHLYEQYF
V gene: TRBV10-2; J gene: TRBJ1-6; D gene: .; clone size: .; CDR3 DNA: TGCGCCAGCAGTGACCCCCACGCGTCCGGCGTACAGGGTTCACCCCTCCACTTT; CDR3 protein: CASSDPHASGVQGSPLHF
V gene: TRBV5-1; J gene: TRBJ2-7; D gene: TRBD1; clone size: once; CDR3 DNA: TGCGCCAGCAGCCGACAATCACAGGGGCACGAGCAGTACTTC; CDR3 protein: CASSRQSQGHEQYF
V gene: TRBV7-6; J gene: TRBJ1-3; D gene: .; clone size: .; CDR3 DNA: TGTGCCAGCAGCTTAGTTAAGGGATCTGGAAACACCATATATTTT; CDR3 protein: CASSLVKGSGNTIYF
V gene: TRBV30; J gene: TRBJ1-2; D gene: .; clone size: .; CDR3 DNA: TGTGCCTGGAGTGCGATATTTAGAGGCGGCTACACCTTC; CDR3 protein: CAWSAIFRGGYTF
V gene: TRBV2; J gene: TRBJ1-3; D gene: .; clone size: .; CDR3 DNA: TGTGCCAGCAGGAGAGGCTCTGGAAACACCATATATTTT; CDR3 protein: CASRRGSGNTIYF
V gene: TRBV4-1; J gene: TRBJ2-7; D gene: .; clone size: few; CDR3 DNA: TGCGCCAGCAGCCCCACAGGGAACGAGCAGTACTTC; CDR3 protein: CASSPTGNEQYF
V gene: TRBV19; J gene: TRBJ2-7; D gene: .; clone size: few; CDR3 DNA: TGTGCCAGTAGTCTTGGCACCTCCTACGAGCAGTACTTC; CDR3 protein: CASSLGTSYEQYF
V gene: TRBV29-1; J gene: TRBJ2-5; D gene: .; clone size: .; CDR3 DNA: TGCAGCGTTTACAGGGAGGGGACCCAGTACTTC; CDR3 protein: CSVYREGTQYF
V gene: TRBV2; J gene: TRBJ1-1; D gene: TRBD1; clone size: .; CDR3 DNA: TGTGCCAGCAGTGGATCCCTGCAGGGGGTGGGCACTGAAGCTTTCTTT; CDR3 protein: CASSGSLQGVGTEAFF
V gene: TRBV9; J gene: TRBJ1-5; D gene: .; clone size: .; CDR3 DNA: TGTGCCAGCAGCCGGTCGGGCAATCAGCCCCAGCATTTT; CDR3 protein: CASSRSGNQPQHF
V gene: TRBV7-9; J gene: TRBJ2-7; D gene: TRBD2; clone size: .; CDR3 DNA: TGTGCCAGCAGCCCGGCGGGGGGGGCCTCCTCCTACGAGCAGTACTTC; CDR3 protein: CASSPAGGASSYEQYF
V gene: TRBV6-5; J gene: TRBJ1-2; D gene: .; clone size: once; CDR3 DNA: TGTGCCAGCAGTTACCGACCTAAAAGCAACTATGGCTACACCTTC; CDR3 protein: CASSYRPKSNYGYTF
V gene: TRBV7-6; J gene: TRBJ2-7; D gene: TRBD1; clone size: .; CDR3 DNA: TGTGCCACCAAAGGGACAGGGGAGGACGAGCAGTACTTC; CDR3 protein: CATKGTGEDEQYF